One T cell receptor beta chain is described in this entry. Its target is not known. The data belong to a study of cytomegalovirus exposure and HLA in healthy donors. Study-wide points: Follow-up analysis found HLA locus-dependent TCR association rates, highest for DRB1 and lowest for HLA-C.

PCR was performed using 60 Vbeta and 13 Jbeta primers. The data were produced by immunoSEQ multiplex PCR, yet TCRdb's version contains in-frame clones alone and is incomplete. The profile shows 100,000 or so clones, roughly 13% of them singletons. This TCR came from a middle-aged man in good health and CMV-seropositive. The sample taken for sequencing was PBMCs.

The CDR3 loop is CAITRDSSGNTIYF. The CDR3, as DNA: TGTGCCATCACCCGGGACAGCTCTGGAAACACCATATATTTT. The chain combines TRBV10-3 with TRBJ1-3; 7 positions agree with TRBD1. Germline CDR1 ENHRY, CDR2 SYGVKD. Losses at the gene ends were 7 bases for V and 0 bases for J; bases not matched to a gene: 3. The CDR3 has 14 residues.